This T cell receptor (beta chain) was documented in a study of STAT5B mutations in CD4+ large granular lymphocyte leukemia. Produced via immunoSEQ multiplex PCR; TCRdb's table is partial and in-frame only. The profile shows 48,000 or so clones, under 80% of them singletons. The ends were cut back, 0 bases at V and 10 bases at J, with 10 bases in the middle. CDR3 length equals 13 residues. Germline V gene data show CDR1 as GTSNPN and CDR2 as SVGIG (reference sequence). The table lists this clone with a few counts. The sequenced sample was CD4+ T cells from blood buffy coats. The sequence was collected from a human donor in good health. The chain has TRBV30 and TRBJ1-6, with a weak D call TRBD1 (5 bases). CDR3 coding DNA: TGTGCCTGGAGTGTGCAGGGCTCCTCACCCCTCCACTTT. Encoded protein: CAWSVQGSSPLHF.